This is a list of T cell receptor beta chains from one sample in a study of blood T cell repertoires in COVID-19. TCRdb's table, derived via immunoSEQ multiplex PCR, lists solely in-frame clones and lacks some. Here the sample spans some 150,000 clones, 70% to 90% being singletons. Sample: peripheral blood. The origin of the receptors is a woman aged 55-70 years with COVID-19, enrolled during active disease. CDR3s include the opening cysteine and the closing phenylalanine or tryptophan. Each record gives: J gene, V gene, D gene, CDR3 length, clone size, CDR3 protein, CDR3 DNA. A D gene is named only where the DNA matches it firmly. Not every row has a clone size; where given, it reads once, few, many or a size class.

>TRBJ2-1|TRBV7-2|TRBD2|15|.
CASSSGTSGNNEQFF
TGTGCCAGCAGCTCCGGGACTAGCGGTAACAATGAGCAGTTCTTC
>TRBJ2-5|TRBV10-3|.|14|.
CAISELGQLQPQYF
TGTGCCATCAGTGAGCTAGGACAGCTTCAACCCCAGTACTTC
>TRBJ2-5|TRBV24-1|.|12|.
CATSDRLETQYF
TGTGCCACCAGTGACCGACTAGAGACCCAGTACTTC
>TRBJ2-2|TRBV7-2|TRBD2|16|.
CASSSGLAGGPGELFF
TGTGCCAGCAGCTCCGGACTAGCGGGAGGGCCCGGGGAGCTGTTTTTT
>TRBJ1-1|TRBV27|TRBD1|14|medium-sized
CASSRDRGGTEAFF
TGTGCCAGCAGTCGAGACAGGGGCGGCACTGAAGCTTTCTTT
>TRBJ2-7|TRBV9|.|15|.
CASSVAVGASYEQYF
TGTGCCAGCAGCGTAGCTGTGGGGGCCTCCTACGAGCAGTACTTC
>TRBJ1-2|TRBV11-3|.|14|.
CASSPGDFGSGYTF
TGTGCCAGCAGCCCCGGGGACTTTGGAAGTGGCTACACCTTC
>TRBJ2-6|TRBV29-1|.|14|.
CSVEGGTGANVLTF
TGCAGCGTTGAAGGAGGGACTGGGGCCAACGTCCTGACTTTC
>TRBJ2-7|TRBV4-1|TRBD2|18|few
CASSQVDFVGSGPYEQYF
TGCGCCAGCAGCCAAGTAGATTTCGTCGGTAGCGGGCCCTACGAGCAGTACTTC
>TRBJ2-3|TRBV2|TRBD2|12|.
CASTLAGSTQYF
TGTGCCAGCACCCTAGCGGGAAGTACGCAGTATTTT
>TRBJ1-4|TRBV3-1/TRBV3-2|TRBD1|15|.
CASSQGTGVNEKLFF
TGTGCCAGCAGCCAAGGGACAGGGGTTAATGAAAAACTGTTTTTT
>TRBJ1-2|TRBV20-1|.|12|.
CSASLQGRGYTF
TGCAGTGCTAGTCTACAGGGTCGGGGCTACACCTTC
>TRBJ1-6|TRBV30|.|14|.
CAWSVGGGNSPLHF
TGTGCCTGGAGTGTGGGAGGGGGTAATTCACCCCTCCACTTT
>TRBJ2-5|TRBV10-3|TRBD1|14|.
CAISEQGEWETQYF
TGTGCCATCAGTGAACAGGGGGAGTGGGAGACCCAGTACTTC
>TRBJ1-6|TRBV14|.|15|once
CASSQGQGPNSPLHF
TGTGCCAGCAGCCAAGGCCAGGGGCCGAATTCACCCCTCCACTTT
>TRBJ1-2|TRBV24-1|.|12|.
CATSDQLYGYTF
TGTGCCACCAGTGACCAACTATATGGCTACACCTTC
>TRBJ2-5|TRBV5-1|.|15|once
CASSGGRSSPGAQYF
TGCGCCAGCAGCGGAGGGCGGTCCTCTCCGGGGGCCCAGTACTTC
>TRBJ1-1|TRBV10-3|.|15|.
CAISFSKTMNTEAFF
TGTGCCATCAGCTTCTCTAAAACGATGAACACTGAAGCTTTCTTT
>TRBJ1-5|TRBV5-1|.|13|.
CASSRGANQPQHF
TGCGCCAGCAGCCGGGGGGCTAATCAGCCCCAGCATTTT
>TRBJ2-1|TRBV6-2/TRBV6-3|TRBD2|17|.
CASSSSRLAGGPHEQFF
TGTGCCAGCAGTTCTTCTAGACTAGCGGGAGGGCCCCATGAGCAGTTCTTC
>TRBJ2-7|TRBV29-1|.|13|.
CSVRQAMAYEQYF
TGCAGCGTACGACAGGCGATGGCCTACGAGCAGTACTTC
>TRBJ1-2|TRBV5-1|.|13|.
CASSYTLGHGYTF
TGCGCCAGCAGCTACACACTAGGACATGGCTACACCTTC
>TRBJ2-5|TRBV5-6|TRBD2|13|few
CASSSTSGETQYF
TGTGCCAGCAGCTCGACTAGCGGAGAGACCCAGTACTTC
>TRBJ2-6|TRBV6-6|.|16|.
CASRGLWMTGANVLTF
TGTGCCAGCCGAGGTCTGTGGATGACTGGGGCCAACGTCCTGACTTTC
>TRBJ2-7|TRBV19|TRBD2|16|.
CASSINGRASSYEQYF
TGTGCCAGTAGTATTAACGGGAGGGCCTCATCCTACGAGCAGTACTTC
>TRBJ2-1|TRBV7-9|.|14|.
CASSLDPSVGEQFF
TGTGCCAGCAGCTTAGACCCCAGCGTCGGGGAGCAGTTCTTC